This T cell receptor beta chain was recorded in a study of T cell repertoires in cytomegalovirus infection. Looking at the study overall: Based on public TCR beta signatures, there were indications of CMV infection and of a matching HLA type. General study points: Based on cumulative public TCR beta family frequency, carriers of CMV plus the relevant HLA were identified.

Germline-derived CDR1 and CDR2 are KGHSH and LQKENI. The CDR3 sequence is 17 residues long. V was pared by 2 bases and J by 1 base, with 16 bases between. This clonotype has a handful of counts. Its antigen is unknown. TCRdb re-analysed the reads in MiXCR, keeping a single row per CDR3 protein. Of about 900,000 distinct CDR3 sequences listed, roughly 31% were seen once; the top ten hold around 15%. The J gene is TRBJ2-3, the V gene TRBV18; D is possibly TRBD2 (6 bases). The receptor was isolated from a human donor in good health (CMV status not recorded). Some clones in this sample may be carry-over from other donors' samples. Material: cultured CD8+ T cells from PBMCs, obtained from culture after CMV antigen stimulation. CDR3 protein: CASSPTIFGGGTDTQYF. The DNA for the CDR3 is TGTGCCAGCTCACCAACGATATTCGGCGGGGGCACAGATACGCAGTATTTT.